Sequencing of this T cell receptor beta chain was carried out in a study of regulatory T cells in long-lasting Graves disease. The time point was: newly diagnosed GD, antithyroid drugs for less than 3 months. PBMC-derived RNA was used for the TCR library. In this cohort, patients came from an endocrinology department located in Xi'an, China. This clonotype was recorded at least ten times. CDR3 regions were amplified by Arm-PCR using iRepertoire HTBI primers to build TCR beta libraries. Via MiXCR, TCRdb re-called the multiplex PCR reads, giving one row per CDR3 protein. The repertoire holds fewer than 650,000 distinct CDR3 sequences, with 15% to 20% as singletons. V lost 1 base and J lost 0; bases outside the gene matches: 7. Looked up from germline, CDR1 is MNHEY and CDR2 is SMNVEV (reference sequence). The CDR3 has 18 residues. This sample also belongs to another study, concerning T cells in Graves' hyperthyroidism and ophthalmopathy. According to that study: In the first-round RT-PCR of the TCR CDR3, the HTBI primer set was used. Ophthalmopathy and stable hyperthyroidism were told apart by a 13 V-J model.

The material sequenced was peripheral blood mononuclear cells (PBMCs), taken at new diagnosis, from a patient treated with antithyroid drugs. The V and J genes are TRBV27 and TRBJ2-7, with 12 positions matching TRBD2. The source of this sequence is a woman in her twenties or thirties with Graves disease. CDR3 bases: TGTGCCAGCAGTTTATTCGCTAGCGGGAGGGCTAGCTCCTACGAGCAGTACTTC. Translated: CASSLFASGRASSYEQYF.